The entry below gives a single T cell receptor beta chain sequence along with its context. This record belongs to a study of shared clonotypes between healthy human individuals. Study overall: Three plates each covered CD4 naive and memory; CD8 naive two, CD8 memory one.

Sorted subsets were amplified in replicate PCRs using 200 ng DNA, about 30,000 T cell genomes. In the study's own analysis: ImmunoSEQ sequences covered only the junction and lacked quality scores; filtering therefore differed. Sequencing used immunoSEQ multiplex PCR; TCRdb keeps in-frame clones, though not all of them. V, J and clone size are taken as reported in that table, and D and trimming were inferred from the DNA itself. The table lists roughly 2.4 million clones, around 95% of them singletons. The specimen was naive CD4+ T cells sorted from blood. Subset specified: CD45RA+ positively selected. The sequence came from a man between 18 and 35 years old in good health.

The CDR3 loop is CASSISVDSNQPQHF. The CDR3 nucleotides read TGTGCCAGTAGTATCTCCGTTGATAGCAATCAGCCCCAGCATTTT. The chain links TRBV19 to TRBJ1-5; D is uncertain. CDR1 and CDR2 (germline): LNHDA, SQIVND (reference sequence). The length of the CDR3 is 15 residues. V gave up 3 bases and J gave up 0 bases, with 9 bases separating them.